This entry describes one T cell receptor (beta chain). Trimming at V came to 3 bases and at J to 5 bases, leaving 3 bases not matched to a gene. Per germline, CDR1 LNHDA and CDR2 SQIVND (reference sequence). The CDR3 contains 13 residues. Every one of the donors was a healthy Caucasian. TCRdb recomputed calls from the 5' RACE reads with MiXCR, one row per CDR3 protein. The sample holds some 690,000 distinct CDR3 sequences, 21% seen once. The entry originates in a study of identical twins. These data were likewise used in another study, on T cells expressing NK-cell markers.

This chain links TRBV19 with TRBJ2-7, with 8 bases aligning to TRBD1. The receptor was derived from a woman under 30 in good health. The sequenced material came from PBMCs. The CDR3 DNA follows: TGTGCCAGTAGTATCAACAGGGGGGACGAGCAGTACTTC. Its protein product is CASSINRGDEQYF.